This T cell receptor (beta chain) was identified in a study of blood T cell repertoires in COVID-19. V shed 4 bases, J shed 8 bases, and the junction held 13 bases outside the gene matches. CDR3 size: 16 residues. The V gene's germline CDR1 is LGHNA and CDR2 YNFKEQ. A single count supports this clone. Profiling relied on immunoSEQ multiplex PCR, and the TCRdb table lists in-frame clones only, not all of them. The data contain over 100,000 clones, around four fifths of them singletons. The rearrangement uses TRBV4-2 and TRBJ2-1, with TRBD1 identical over 8 bases. Sequences were obtained from peripheral blood. The source is a man aged 35 to 55 with active or convalescent COVID-19. The CDR3 loop reads CASSLIGTGWGDEQFF. The CDR3 region has the DNA TGTGCCAGCAGCCTTATTGGGACAGGATGGGGAGATGAGCAGTTCTTC.